This note documents a single TCR beta chain sequence. Its recognized antigen is unknown. No qualities accompany the bases; no much larger clone lies one base away. Libraries were made using the immunoSEQ multiplex PCR assay. T cell repertoires were profiled with deep sequencing of rearranged TCR beta loci together with multiparametric flow cytometry. TCRdb re-hosts the immuneACCESS table, in-frame sequences only. Its copies lack some clones; in the studies checked, an unresolved V gene accounts for under half of them, and the cause for the rest is not known. In all, the sample holds roughly 29,000 clones, and about nine tenths of those were seen once. The top ten clones comprise 50% of the sample. This entry belongs to a study of lymphopenia after photon versus proton radiotherapy (dated by TCRdb to 2018 to 2020). Background on the whole study: Photon and proton radiation therapy were compared by the study for their immunological effects in patients with gastrointestinal tumors who developed high-grade lymphopenia. The cohort comprised roughly 20 patients with gastrointestinal tumors who received either photon or proton therapy and then developed lymphopenia. The goal of the study was to characterize the differences between the two radiation modalities in how they affect the immune system.

Overall results and qualifications from the work: Across the cohort, a larger post-nadir drop in TCR diversity was inversely correlated with overall survival time among patients who died. The survival association was assessed only in patients who died, and the authors presented better survival with proton therapy as a possibility rather than a demonstrated result. During treatment, patients who received photon therapy lost naive T cells and TCR diversity and gained effector/memory populations, whereas patients who received proton therapy remained relatively stable. After the lymphocyte count nadir, photon-treated repertoires showed oligoclonal expansion, especially of CD8+ Temra cells, which drove the drop in diversity.

The CDR3 covers 11 residues, taking in both the cysteine and the phenylalanine. Only the CDR3 DNA stays, 33 bases, in frame from base 1. Sequences DFQATT (CDR1) and SNEGSKA (CDR2) are obtained from the germline V gene (reference sequence). V loses 3 bases of germline sequence and J loses 5 bases, and the interval between the two ends is 7 bases. Here the sequenced sample was peripheral blood, taken from a patient treated with proton-based radiotherapy. The receptor chain draws on TRBV20-1 and TRBJ2-5; no D gene can be assigned with confidence. The source of this sequence is a woman in her sixties with cholangiocarcinoma. Some clones in this sample may be carry-over from other donors' samples. The encoded CDR3 is CSASLGETQYF. DNA sequence: TGCAGTGCTAGTTTGGGGGAGACCCAGTACTTC.